A single sample is the source of the 10 T cell receptor beta chains below, sequenced in a study of T cell responses to AZD1222 COVID-19 vaccine. Only in-frame clones appear in the TCRdb table, and some are missing; sequencing was by immunoSEQ multiplex PCR. Altogether approximately 170,000 clones are present, just under 95% being singletons, with the ten largest covering roughly 1.6%. Sequenced here: peripheral blood, sampled on day 0 of AZD1222 vaccination. All receptors come from an adult in good health.

This chain uses TRBV14 with TRBJ1-1, with D possibly TRBD1 on 6 matching bases. Trimming took off 0 bases at V and 5 bases at J, with 16 bases between the two ends. The germline CDR1 and CDR2 sequences are SGHDN and FVKESK. The CDR3 sequence is 16 residues long. The CDR3 loop is CASSQDLGEGGTEAFF. In nucleotides, the CDR3 is TGTGCCAGCAGCCAAGATTTAGGGGAAGGGGGGACTGAAGCTTTCTTT.

The chain has TRBV3-1 (or the pseudogene TRBV3-2) and TRBJ2-7, with 8 bases fitting TRBD1. Germline-derived CDR1 and CDR2 are LGHDT and YNNKEL (reference sequence). The length of the CDR3 is 20 residues. The V segment lost 0 bases and the J segment 3 bases; nucleotides outside the gene matches: 19. The CDR3 nucleotides are TGTGCCAGCAGCCAAGAAAGGGTTCGGGACAGGCCGTATTATAGCTACGAGCAGTACTTC. This sequence encodes CASSQERVRDRPYYSYEQYF.

CDR3 loop: CASGTNRGTASYEQYF. In DNA form, the CDR3 reads TGTGCTAGTGGTACCAACAGGGGGACAGCATCCTACGAGCAGTACTTC. The rearrangement uses TRBV12-5 and TRBJ2-7; 8 bases line up with TRBD1. Trimming at V came to 5 bases and at J to 1 base, leaving 10 bases not matched to a gene. The germline V gene encodes CDR1 LGHNT and CDR2 FRNRAP. The CDR3 runs 16 residues.

The chain employs TRBV4-1 and TRBJ1-5; possible D gene TRBD1, 6 bases. The CDR3 is 15 amino acids. V was pared by 1 base and J by 3 bases, with 10 bases between. Germline V gene lookup returns CDR1 MGHRA and CDR2 YSYEKL. The DNA for the CDR3 is TGCGCCAGCAGCCAAGGGGACACCCTCAATCAGCCCCAGCATTTT. It encodes CASSQGDTLNQPQHF.

The rearrangement joins TRBV6-5 to TRBJ2-5; no clear D. This CDR3 is built from 16 residues. With 2 bases removed from V and 9 bases from J, the gap between germline ends came to 22 bases. The germline gives CDR1 MNHEY, CDR2 SVGAGI. The CDR3 reads CASSYPLRRQSPPQYF. The DNA of the CDR3 is TGTGCCAGCAGTTACCCACTCCGCCGCCAATCCCCACCCCAGTACTTC.

CDR3 loop: CASSATGTGEEKLFF. In DNA form, the CDR3 reads TGTGCCAGCAGCGCCACCGGGACAGGGGAAGAAAAACTGTTTTTT. The rearrangement joins TRBV7-9 to TRBJ1-4; 10 nucleotides line up with TRBD1. CDR3 length: 15 residues. Losses at the gene ends were 5 bases for V and 8 bases for J; bases not matched to a gene: 8. The V gene's germline CDR1 is SEHNR and CDR2 FQNEAQ (reference sequence).

The genes are TRBV18 and TRBJ2-5, with 7 nucleotides matching TRBD1. The V and J ends lost 5 bases and 4 bases, in that order; junction bases with no gene match: 7. CDR3 length: 14 amino acids. In germline, CDR1 is KGHSH, CDR2 LQKENI. CDR3 sequence: CASSSRQGGETQYF. The CDR3, as DNA: TGTGCCAGCTCATCCCGACAGGGCGGAGAGACCCAGTACTTC.

The rearrangement joins TRBV11-1 to TRBJ2-1; D tentatively reads TRBD1 or TRBD2 (5 bases each). The germline V and J ends were trimmed by 8 bases and 8 bases, with 22 bases remaining between them. The CDR3 is made up of 15 amino acids. The V gene's germline CDR1 is SGHAT and CDR2 FQDESV (reference sequence). This chain's CDR3 is CASSIRGSGGDEQFF. CDR3 coding DNA: TGTGCCAGCTCGATTCGGGGCTCCGGTGGGGATGAGCAGTTCTTC.

The chain carries TRBV4-2 and TRBJ2-1; 11 bases fit TRBD2. Germline V gene sequence: CDR1 LGHNA, CDR2 YNFKEQ. The CDR3 runs 15 residues. The trim removed 0 bases at V and 10 bases at J, leaving 5 bases unmatched. CDR3 sequence (DNA): TGTGCCAGCAGCCAAGAGTGGCTAGCGGGAGGAGAGCAGTTCTTC. As protein: CASSQEWLAGGEQFF.

The gene calls are TRBV15 and TRBJ2-5, with D possibly being TRBD1 (6 bases). CDR1 LNHNV and CDR2 YYDKDF come from the germline V gene (reference sequence). This CDR3 has 14 amino acids. V lost 2 bases to trimming and J lost 5 bases, with 12 bases between them. Here the CDR3 DNA reads TGTGCCACCAGCAGAAACAGGGATGGGGAGACCCAGTACTTC. Translated: CATSRNRDGETQYF.